Sequencing of this TCR beta chain was carried out in a study of T cell repertoires in aging, cancer and after chemotherapy (dated by TCRdb to between 2018 and 2021). Turning to the overall study: Donors were distributed across six age groups ranging from 30 or younger to 70 or older, with at least three individuals included per group. Paired pre- and post-chemotherapy samples in the solid tumor group came from brain tumor (glioblastoma) patients receiving temozolomide-based therapy. To examine immunoaging and T cell reconstitution after chemotherapy, the study profiled TCR beta repertoires in peripheral blood from healthy donors and cancer patients. The full dataset contained approximately 9.6 million TCR reads. The cohort comprised around 210 cancer patients, some 90 with hematological and fewer than 140 with solid cancers, plus 95 healthy donors as a reference group.

Multiplex touch-down PCR with a mixed TRB-A/B primer pool was used to amplify rearranged TRB sequences covering the V, D and J segments. Illumina adapters and sample indices were attached to the amplicons in two consecutive PCR reactions using Phusion HS II polymerase. After gel purification with the NucleoSpin Gel and PCR Clean-up kit, the amplicons were checked using Qubit and an Agilent 2100 Bioanalyzer. Sequencing of libraries was carried out on an Illumina MiSeq in 600-cycle, single-indexed, paired-end runs. The original pipeline was this. TRB sequences were processed with MiXCR versions 2.12 and 3.0.5. Each unique CDR3 nucleotide sequence was counted as one clone, and only productive sequences with at least two reads were retained. Shannon diversity, evenness, clonality (one minus evenness), and alpha-parameterized diversity profiles from alpha 0 to 5 were included as repertoire metrics. Generation probabilities of clones in paired pre- and post-chemotherapy samples were computed with the IGoR algorithm. The public reads were run again by TCRdb, first through fastp at Q25 and then through MiXCR, and only productive beta chains were kept. Identical CDR3 proteins give one entry, which carries the most common genes and DNA. These V and J calls derive from TCRdb rather than the authors' analysis. Present in this sample are about 5,000 distinct CDR3 sequences, around 29% of which were seen just once. The ten largest clonotypes hold roughly 11% of the sample.

TCR beta rearrangements were amplified from genomic DNA extracted from peripheral blood rather than from sorted cells or RNA. Findings and caveats that apply to the study as a whole: In both cancer cohorts, median generation probability rose over the chemotherapy interval, which suggests that the repertoire was reconstituted through rebound thymic output. Untreated patients with hematological or solid cancers showed significantly lower blood TCR diversity and higher clonality than age-matched healthy donors. Declining TCR diversity with age in healthy donors was mainly explained by loss of richness; in cancer patients, loss of evenness also contributed. The authors noted that the repertoire data do not allow conclusions about immunological memory after chemotherapy.

Concerning this clonotype itself: There is no known antigen for this receptor. The input lacks base qualities; no much larger clone sits a single base away.

At the junction V is shortened by 5 bases and J by 14 bases; bases outside the gene matches: 9. The CDR3 runs 13 residues from the cysteine to the phenylalanine. The DNA shown is the 39-base CDR3, in frame from base 1. Taken from the germline V gene, the CDR1 and CDR2 loops are SGHAT and FQNNGV. The clonotype originates from a human donor with a solid tumor. The chain is assembled from TRBV11-2 and TRBJ1-2, with 12 bases aligning to TRBD1. The sequenced sample consisted of blood. The nucleotide sequence is given as TGTGCCAGCAGCGAGGGGACAGGGGGCGGGCTTACCTTC. It codes for CASSEGTGGGLTF. The CDR3, completed at both ends by the reference TRBV11-2 and TRBJ1-2 genes, gives the full variable domain EAGVAQSPRYKIIEKRQSVAFWCNPISGHATLYWYQQILGQGPKLLIQFQNNGVVDDSQLPKDRFSAERLKGVDSTLKIQPAKLEDSAVYLCASSEGTGGGLTFGSGTRLTVV.